This record covers a single T cell receptor (beta chain). The data were obtained in a study of blood T cell repertoires in COVID-19. Original analysis: From reference gene primer amplification, estimates of nucleated cell counts were derived. Clones were sequenced by immunoSEQ multiplex PCR, and TCRdb holds only the in-frame ones, with some missing. V, J and clone size were drawn from that table, and D and trimming were deduced from the DNA. Counted here are 87,000 or so clones, about nine tenths occurring once; the ten biggest clones make up around 3%. The trim removed 4 bases at V and 0 bases at J, leaving 12 bases unmatched. The CDR3 runs 18 residues. Germline CDR1 and CDR2: MNHEY and SVGEGT.

Sequenced sample: peripheral blood. V and J are TRBV6-2 or TRBV6-3 and TRBJ1-5; TRBD1 agrees at 7 bases. The sequence was collected from a woman aged 45-59 years with active or convalescent COVID-19. The CDR3 sequence: CASSSWTGTLSSNQPQHF. In DNA, the CDR3 is TGTGCCAGCAGTTCTTGGACAGGAACACTCTCTAGCAATCAGCCCCAGCATTTT.